This T cell receptor (beta chain) was retrieved from a study of patients and donors after allogeneic stem cell transplantation. Trimming took off 5 bases at V and 11 bases at J, with 19 bases between the two ends. The CDR3 sequence is 13 residues long. The germline V gene has CDR1 SGHTA and CDR2 FQGNSA. TCRdb analysed the RT-PCR reads with MiXCR anew, one entry per CDR3 protein. The repertoire consists of some 960,000 distinct CDR3 sequences, with about a sixth occurring once and the leading ten covering 5% to 7.5%. The sequence came from a human donor who was either an allogeneic HSCT recipient or a stem cell or donor lymphocyte infusion donor (not recorded which). It is not recorded whose cells these are; they may come from a transplant donor. What was sequenced was blood, either unsorted or a sorted T cell fraction (not recorded which). The genes are TRBV7-2 and TRBJ2-7, with D perhaps given as TRBD1 or TRBD2 (5 bases each). CDR3 amino acids: CASSPRDPEQEYF. In DNA form, the CDR3 reads TGTGCCAGCAGCCCCCGGGACCCCGAACAGGAGTACTTC.